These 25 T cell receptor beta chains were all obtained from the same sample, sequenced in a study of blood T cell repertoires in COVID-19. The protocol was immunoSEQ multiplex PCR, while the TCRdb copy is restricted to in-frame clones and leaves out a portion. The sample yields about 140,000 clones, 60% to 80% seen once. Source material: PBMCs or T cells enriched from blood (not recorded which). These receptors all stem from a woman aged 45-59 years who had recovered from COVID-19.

As DNA, the CDR3 is TGTGCCAGCAGTCGAGAGGCAGAGTACAACGTCCTGACTTTC. Its protein is CASSREAEYNVLTF. The rearrangement joins TRBV6-5 to TRBJ2-6, with no clear D. The V gene's germline CDR1 is MNHEY and CDR2 SVGAGI. Between the trimmed V and J ends, which lost 5 bases and 9 bases, there was a span of 14 bases. This CDR3 contains 14 residues.

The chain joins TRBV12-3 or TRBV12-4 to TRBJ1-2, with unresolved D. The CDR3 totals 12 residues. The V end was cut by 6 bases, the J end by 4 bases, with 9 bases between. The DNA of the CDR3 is TGTGCCAGCAGGAGGGCCTCCTATGGCTACACCTTC. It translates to CASRRASYGYTF.

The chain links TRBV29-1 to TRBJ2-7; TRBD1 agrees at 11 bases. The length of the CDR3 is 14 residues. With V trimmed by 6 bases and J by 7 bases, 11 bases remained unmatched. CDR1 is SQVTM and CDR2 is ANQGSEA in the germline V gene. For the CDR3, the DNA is TGCAGCGTGGGACGGACAGGGGGCCTTGGAGAGCAGTACTTC. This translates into CSVGRTGGLGEQYF.

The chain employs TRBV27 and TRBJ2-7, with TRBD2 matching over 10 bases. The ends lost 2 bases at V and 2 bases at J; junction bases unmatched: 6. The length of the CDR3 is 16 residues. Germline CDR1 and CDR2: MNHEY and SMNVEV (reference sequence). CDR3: CASSLKGTSATYEQYF. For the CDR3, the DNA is TGTGCCAGCAGTTTAAAAGGGACTAGCGCCACCTACGAGCAGTACTTC.

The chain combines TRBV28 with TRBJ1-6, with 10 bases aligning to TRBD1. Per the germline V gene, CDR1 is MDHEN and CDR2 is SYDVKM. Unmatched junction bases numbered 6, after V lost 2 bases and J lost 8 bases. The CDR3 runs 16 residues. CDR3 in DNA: TGTGCCAGCAGTTTAAGGGACAGGGGCGGGTATTCACCCCTCCACTTT. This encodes CASSLRDRGGYSPLHF. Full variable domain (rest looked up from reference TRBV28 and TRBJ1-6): DVKVTQSSRYLVKRTGEKVFLECVQDMDHENMFWYRQDPGLGLRLIYFSYDVKMKEKGDIPEGYSVSREKKERFSLILESASTNQTSMYLCASSLRDRGGYSPLHFGNGTRLTVT.

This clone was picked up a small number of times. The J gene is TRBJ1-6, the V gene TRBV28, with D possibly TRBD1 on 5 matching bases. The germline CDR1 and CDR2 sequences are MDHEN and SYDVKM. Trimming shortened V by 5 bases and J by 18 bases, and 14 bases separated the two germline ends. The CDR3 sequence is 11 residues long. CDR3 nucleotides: TGTGCCAGCAGTGCCACGACAGACAGCCACTTT. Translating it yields CASSATTDSHF.

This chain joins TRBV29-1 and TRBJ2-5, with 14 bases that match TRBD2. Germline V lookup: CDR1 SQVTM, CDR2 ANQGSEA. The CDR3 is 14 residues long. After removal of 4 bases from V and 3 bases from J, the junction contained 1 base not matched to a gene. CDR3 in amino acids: CSVAGLAGEETQYF. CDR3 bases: TGCAGCGTTGCGGGACTAGCGGGAGAAGAGACCCAGTACTTC.

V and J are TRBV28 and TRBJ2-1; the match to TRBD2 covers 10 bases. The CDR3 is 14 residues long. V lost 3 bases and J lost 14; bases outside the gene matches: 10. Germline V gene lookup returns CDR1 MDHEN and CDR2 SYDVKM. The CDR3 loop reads CASSFIGLAVEEFF. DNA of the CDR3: TGTGCCAGCAGTTTCATTGGACTAGCGGTGGAGGAGTTCTTC.

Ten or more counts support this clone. For the CDR3, the DNA is TGTGCCAGCAGCTTCGGACAGCTCAATGAGCAGTTCTTC. Encoded protein: CASSFGQLNEQFF. The genes are TRBV7-9 and TRBJ2-1; D possibly corresponds to TRBD1 (6 bases). This CDR3 has 13 amino acids. In germline, CDR1 is SEHNR, CDR2 FQNEAQ (reference sequence). Trimming took 3 bases from V and 6 from J, leaving 9 bases between them.

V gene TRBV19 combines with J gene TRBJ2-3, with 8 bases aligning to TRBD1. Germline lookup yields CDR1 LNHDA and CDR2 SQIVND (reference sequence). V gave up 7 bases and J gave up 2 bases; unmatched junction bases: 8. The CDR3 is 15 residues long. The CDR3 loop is CASTRGQANTDTQYF. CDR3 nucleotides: TGTGCCAGTACAAGGGGACAGGCGAACACAGATACGCAGTATTTT.

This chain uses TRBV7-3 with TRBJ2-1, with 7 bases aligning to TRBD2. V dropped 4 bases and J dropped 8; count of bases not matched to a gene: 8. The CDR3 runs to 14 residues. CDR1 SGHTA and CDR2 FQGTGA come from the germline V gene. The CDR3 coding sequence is TGTGCCAGCAGCTCTCTCCCTCGGGGGGATGAGCAGTTCTTC. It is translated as CASSSLPRGDEQFF.

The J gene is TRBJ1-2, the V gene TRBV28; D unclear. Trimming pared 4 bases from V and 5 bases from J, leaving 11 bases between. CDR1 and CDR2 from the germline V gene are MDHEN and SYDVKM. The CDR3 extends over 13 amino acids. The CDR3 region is CASSSTFTYGYTF. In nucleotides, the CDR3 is TGTGCCAGCAGTTCAACGTTCACTTATGGCTACACCTTC.

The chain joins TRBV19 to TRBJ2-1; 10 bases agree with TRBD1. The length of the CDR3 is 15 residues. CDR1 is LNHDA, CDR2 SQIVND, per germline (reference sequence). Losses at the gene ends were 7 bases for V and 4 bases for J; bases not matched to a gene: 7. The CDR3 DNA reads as TGTGCCAGTATACCGGGACAGGGGACGTACAATGAGCAGTTCTTC. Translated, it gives CASIPGQGTYNEQFF.

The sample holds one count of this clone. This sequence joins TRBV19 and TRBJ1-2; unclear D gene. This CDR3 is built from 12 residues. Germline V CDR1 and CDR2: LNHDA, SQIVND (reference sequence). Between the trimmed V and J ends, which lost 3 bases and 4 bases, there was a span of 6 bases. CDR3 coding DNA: TGTGCCAGTAGTATTACGAGCTATGGCTACACCTTC. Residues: CASSITSYGYTF.

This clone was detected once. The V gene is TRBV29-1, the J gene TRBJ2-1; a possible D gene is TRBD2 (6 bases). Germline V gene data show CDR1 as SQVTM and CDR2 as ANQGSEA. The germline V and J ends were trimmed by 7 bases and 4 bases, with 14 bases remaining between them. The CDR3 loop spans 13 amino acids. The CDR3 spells CSASSGVYNEQFF. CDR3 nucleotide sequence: TGCAGCGCCTCGTCGGGGGTTTACAATGAGCAGTTCTTC.

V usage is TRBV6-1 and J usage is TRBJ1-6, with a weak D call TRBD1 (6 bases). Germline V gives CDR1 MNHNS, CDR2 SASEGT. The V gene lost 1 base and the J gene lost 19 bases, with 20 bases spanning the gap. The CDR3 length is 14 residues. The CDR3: CASSEEHHRAPQHF. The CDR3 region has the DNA TGTGCCAGCAGTGAAGAACATCACAGGGCCCCCCAGCACTTT.

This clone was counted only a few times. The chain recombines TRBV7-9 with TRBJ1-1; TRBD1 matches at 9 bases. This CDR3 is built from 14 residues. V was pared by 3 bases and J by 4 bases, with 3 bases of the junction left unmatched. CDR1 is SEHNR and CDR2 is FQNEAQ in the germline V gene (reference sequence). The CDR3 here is CASSFRQGGTEAFF. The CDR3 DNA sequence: TGTGCCAGCAGCTTCAGACAGGGGGGCACTGAAGCTTTCTTT.

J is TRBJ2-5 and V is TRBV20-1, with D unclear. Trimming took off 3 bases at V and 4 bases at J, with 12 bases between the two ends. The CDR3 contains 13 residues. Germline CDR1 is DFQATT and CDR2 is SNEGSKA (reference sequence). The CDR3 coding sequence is TGCAGTGCTAGTTCGGCAGGCCTAGAGACCCAGTACTTC. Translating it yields CSASSAGLETQYF.

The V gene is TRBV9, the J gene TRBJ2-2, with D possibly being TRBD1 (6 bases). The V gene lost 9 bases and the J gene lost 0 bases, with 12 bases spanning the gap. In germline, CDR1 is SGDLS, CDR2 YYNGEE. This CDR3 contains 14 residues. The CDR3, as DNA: TGTGCCACCAATAAGGGGGCGAACACCGGGGAGCTGTTTTTT. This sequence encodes CATNKGANTGELFF.

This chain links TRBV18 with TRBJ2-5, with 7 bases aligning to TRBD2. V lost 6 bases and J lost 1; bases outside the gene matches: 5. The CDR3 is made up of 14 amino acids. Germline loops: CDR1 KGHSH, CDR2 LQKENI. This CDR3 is CASSQGGIQETQYF. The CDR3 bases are TGTGCCAGCTCGCAGGGAGGGATCCAAGAGACCCAGTACTTC.

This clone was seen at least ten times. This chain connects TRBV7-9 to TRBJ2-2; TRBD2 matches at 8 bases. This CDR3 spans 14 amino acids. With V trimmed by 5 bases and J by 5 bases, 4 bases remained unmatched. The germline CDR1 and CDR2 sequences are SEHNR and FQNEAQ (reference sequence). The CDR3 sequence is CASSPQRGTGELFF. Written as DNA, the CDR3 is TGTGCCAGCAGCCCCCAGCGGGGGACCGGGGAGCTGTTTTTT.

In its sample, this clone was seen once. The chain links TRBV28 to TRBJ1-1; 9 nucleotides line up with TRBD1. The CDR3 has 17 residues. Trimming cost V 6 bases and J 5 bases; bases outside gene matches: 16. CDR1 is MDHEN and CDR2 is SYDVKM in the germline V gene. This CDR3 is CASSRLQNRGLVTEAFF. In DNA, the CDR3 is TGTGCCAGCAGCCGACTTCAGAACAGGGGGCTGGTTACTGAAGCTTTCTTT.

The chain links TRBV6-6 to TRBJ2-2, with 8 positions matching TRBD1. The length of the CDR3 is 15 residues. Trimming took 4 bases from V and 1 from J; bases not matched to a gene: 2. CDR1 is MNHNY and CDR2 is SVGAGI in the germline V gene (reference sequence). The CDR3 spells CASSFGTGNTGELFF. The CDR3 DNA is TGTGCCAGCAGTTTTGGGACAGGGAACACCGGGGAGCTGTTTTTT.

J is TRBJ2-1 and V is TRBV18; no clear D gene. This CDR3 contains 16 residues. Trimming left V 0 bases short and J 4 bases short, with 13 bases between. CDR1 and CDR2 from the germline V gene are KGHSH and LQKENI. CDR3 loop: CASSPPSNRLYNEQFF. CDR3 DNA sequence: TGTGCCAGCTCACCACCGTCGAACAGATTGTACAATGAGCAGTTCTTC.

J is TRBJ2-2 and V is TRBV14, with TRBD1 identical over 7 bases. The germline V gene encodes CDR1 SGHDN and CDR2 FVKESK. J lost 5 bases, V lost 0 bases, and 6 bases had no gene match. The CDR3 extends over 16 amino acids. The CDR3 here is CASSQDYRGVTGELFF. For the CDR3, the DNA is TGTGCCAGCAGCCAAGATTACAGGGGTGTTACCGGGGAGCTGTTTTTT.